Included here is one TCR beta chain sequence, with context. Its antigen is unidentified. This specimen belongs to a study of post-analysis software for immune sequencing data. Study at large: Relapsing-remitting, secondary progressive and progressive-relapsing courses of multiple sclerosis were included.

Researchers reported that TCR beta cDNA libraries carried unique molecular identifiers. cDNA molecules numbering 400,000 to 550,000 came from around 0.96 to 9.9 million T cells. From the PCR reads, TCRdb called clonotypes with MiXCR, one entry per CDR3 protein. Of roughly 620,000 distinct CDR3 sequences in the sample, 44% are singletons; the top ten hold 1.5% to 2%. The study's findings and limits: Compared against controls, patients with multiple sclerosis displayed significantly lower normalized Chao1 diversity. Those samples that were prepared in the same batch co-clustered strongly by F measure.

The origin of this receptor is a girl under 18 with multiple sclerosis. The sequencing sample was made of blood.

CDR3 sequence (DNA): TGTGCCAGCACTCCCCGACAGGGGCGGGGTGAAAAACTGTTTTTT. Its translation is CASTPRQGRGEKLFF. This rearrangement joins TRBV6-5 to TRBJ1-4, with 8 bases that match TRBD1. The CDR3 length is 15 residues. Trimming at V came to 7 bases and at J to 7 bases, leaving 11 bases not matched to a gene. From germline, CDR1 is MNHEY and CDR2 SVGAGI.